The source of this TCR beta chain is a study of vaccination effects on CD4 cells after COVID-19. Study context: Sequencing in the ViraFEST assay came after antigen-specific CD4+ T cells had been expanded with viral peptide pools, which were used to stimulate PBMC. Post-vaccine specimens were collected at a median of 72 days following the second dose. General study points: After vaccination, at late timepoints, clones induced by infection and by vaccine contracted markedly.

Repertoires were generated with immunoSEQ multiplex PCR, while TCRdb's copy carries only in-frame clones and drops some. The sample consists of some 40,000 clones, 76% of them appearing once. It was after nine to ten days of culture that CD4+ T cells were isolated. This person's SARS-CoV-2 infection, confirmed by PCR, occurred between March and December 2020. Participants received two doses of either the BNT162b2 or mRNA-1273 vaccine. The CDR3 length is 13 residues. CDR1 KGHSH and CDR2 LQKENI come from the germline V gene. V was clipped by 0 bases and J by 3 bases, with 5 bases between them. In regard to this clone: The antigen is undetermined.

This TCR derives from a human donor who had a prior SARS-CoV-2 infection. V usage is TRBV18 and J usage is TRBJ1-2; the D is unclear. The sequences come from CD4+ T cells from PBMCs cultured without peptide, collected after COVID-19 vaccination. The CDR3, as DNA: TGTGCCAGCTCACCACCGAACTACTATGGCTACACCTTC. As protein: CASSPPNYYGYTF. The whole variable domain, remainder taken from reference TRBV18 and TRBJ1-2, is NAGVMQNPRHLVRRRGQEARLRCSPMKGHSHVYWYRQLPEEGLKFMVYLQKENIIDESGMPKERFSAEFPKEGPSILRIQQVVRGDSAAYFCASSPPNYYGYTFGSGTRLTVV.